The present entry profiles one T cell receptor beta chain with its context. The data were obtained in a study of blood T cell repertoires in COVID-19. About the study: Material from acute and convalescent COVID-19 was sourced from the United States, Italy and Spain. Nucleic acid was either cDNA or gDNA, and it came from T cells, B-cell-depleted T cells, or PBMCs.

The CDR3 covers 14 residues. Germline values: CDR1 SGHTA, CDR2 FQGNSA. Trimming removed 5 bases from V and 9 bases from J; junction bases left unmatched: 4. The method was immunoSEQ multiplex PCR; TCRdb's version includes in-frame clones alone and lacks a portion of them. Of about 42,000 clones in the sample, over 75% were seen once. The receptor was isolated from a human donor in a cohort sampled during active COVID-19. The chain couples TRBV7-2 to TRBJ1-6; 10 positions agree with TRBD1. Sequenced material: peripheral blood. The CDR3 coding sequence is TGTGCCAGCAGCCTCCGGACAGGGGGTTCACCCCTCCACTTT. It specifies CASSLRTGGSPLHF.